This TCR beta chain was documented in a study of OX40 agonist ivuxolimab in advanced cancers. Background on the whole study: Ivuxolimab was a fully human IgG2 agonistic monoclonal antibody targeting the costimulatory receptor OX40 (CD134). Intravenous ivuxolimab was administered to patients every 2 weeks at six dose levels: 0.01, 0.1, 0.3, 1.5, 3 and 10 mg/kg. Among the 52 dose-escalation patients, about 19 had hepatocellular carcinoma, approximately 15 melanoma, 9 renal cell carcinoma and 9 head and neck cancer. The dose-escalation cohort was 80% to 90% male with a mean age of approximately 60 years, ranging from roughly 23 to 85. Patients were allowed to have had prior anti-PD-1, anti-PD-L1 or anti-CTLA-4 therapy, and 40% to 45% of the dose-escalation patients had been treated with checkpoint inhibitors. Three dose-escalation patients achieved partial responses, one with hepatocellular carcinoma and two with cutaneous melanoma. The point of sequencing TCRbeta in the periphery was to test whether ivuxolimab changed TCR sequence diversity and drove clonal T-cell expansion. The monotherapy dose-escalation portion (N of about 50 patients) of the phase I ivuxolimab trial is reported in the paper.

Findings and caveats that apply to the study as a whole: At doses of 0.1 to 3.0 mg/kg, clonal expansion of both CD4+ and CD8+ T cells in blood was seen between baseline and week 6. In the 0.1-3.0 mg/kg groups, partial responders had among the lowest normalized peripheral clonal expansion, particularly in CD8+ T cells. After ivuxolimab, more expanded clones were found on average in CD8+ T cells than in CD4+ T cells. The antigen specificity of the peripheral T cells that underwent clonal expansion was not determined. Low levels of normalized T-cell clonal expansion were also seen in some nonresponding patients.

To sequence the TCRbeta CDR3 region, genomic DNA was isolated from the sorted cells. The immunoSEQ Assay was used for sequencing of TCRbeta CDR3 regions. TCRdb limited this immuneACCESS table to in-frame rearrangements with V and J called. A share of clones is missing; checked studies link under half to unresolved V genes, and the rest is unexplained. The sample records 48,000 or so clones, around 94% of which are singletons. The ten largest clonotypes hold roughly an eighth of the sample. The trial excluded patients who had a history of autoimmune disease or who were on systemic immunosuppression. In every dose cohort, peripheral blood was drawn for TCR sequencing at baseline, cycle 4 day 1, and cycle 7 day 1. The samples were taken from a phase I, first-in-human, multicenter, open-label dose-escalation trial of ivuxolimab. Adults with locally advanced or metastatic head and neck squamous cell, hepatocellular, melanoma or renal cell carcinoma were enrolled in the trial. Before TCR sequencing, CD4+ and CD8+ T cells were separately sorted from peripheral blood.

Comment on this clone: There is no known antigen for this receptor. Base-call qualities are not available, and no considerably larger clone is one nucleotide away.

V lost 1 base and J lost 6 bases; the stretch between them is 9 bases long. The CDR3 starts with the cysteine, ends with the phenylalanine, and has 13 residues. The kept DNA is CDR3 alone, 39 bases in frame from the first base. The germline V gene (reference sequence) sets CDR1 to SEHNR and CDR2 to FQNEAQ. This specimen was CD4+ or CD8+ T cells sorted from blood, taken in a trial of the OX40 agonist ivuxolimab. The chain joins TRBV7-9 to TRBJ1-1, and TRBD1 may be the D gene, going by 5 matching bases. The source is an adult with an advanced solid tumor such as melanoma, head and neck, liver or kidney cancer. CDR3 sequence: CASSLGAGAEAFF. The DNA sequence follows: TGTGCCAGCAGCTTAGGGGCGGGGGCTGAAGCTTTCTTT.